This T cell receptor (beta chain) derives from a study of blood T cell repertoires in COVID-19. Sequencing was performed with immunoSEQ multiplex PCR; in TCRdb, only in-frame clones are kept and a portion is missing. The sample shows 65,000 to 90,000 clones, 89% of them seen only once. Deletions cut 3 bases from V and 8 bases from J, with 10 bases between. Per germline, CDR1 ENHRY and CDR2 SYGVKD. The CDR3 loop spans 13 amino acids. This receptor was obtained from an elderly man with acute or convalescent COVID-19. This chain links TRBV10-3 with TRBJ1-4; D gene unclear. Sequencing was performed on peripheral blood. CDR3: CAISEEAGEKLFF. The DNA for the CDR3 is TGTGCCATCAGTGAAGAGGCGGGAGAAAAACTGTTTTTT.